The rows below give T cell receptor beta chains drawn from one sample of a study of T cells in Graves' hyperthyroidism and ophthalmopathy. TCRdb re-derived calls from the multiplex PCR reads in MiXCR, one entry per CDR3 protein. The table records about 480,000 distinct CDR3 sequences, approximately 15% of them present only once. Sequences were obtained from blood. The receptors here all came from a woman in her late teens or twenties with Graves' hyperthyroidism. The CDR3 runs from the conserved cysteine through the conserved F or W. A D gene is named only where the DNA matches it firmly. Some rows mark clone size as missing; the rest say once, few, many or name a class of expanded clone.

>NA|TRBV6-5|TRBJ2-3|many
CASSYQWSTDTQYF
TGTGCCAGCAGTTACCAGTGGAGCACAGATACGCAGTATTTT
>NA|TRBV9|TRBJ2-7|NA
CASSVDASTHEQYF
TGTGCCAGCAGCGTAGACGCTAGTACCCACGAGCAGTACTTC
>NA|TRBV6-1|TRBJ1-4|NA
CASKGQNEKLFF
TGTGCCAGCAAAGGTCAGAATGAAAAACTGTTTTTT
>NA|TRBV12-3/TRBV12-4|TRBJ2-2|many
CASSFNRETGELFF
TGTGCCAGCAGTTTTAACAGGGAGACCGGGGAGCTGTTTTTT
>NA|TRBV12-3/TRBV12-4|TRBJ2-5|many
CASSFSIQQETQYF
TGTGCCAGCAGTTTCTCGATCCAACAAGAGACCCAGTACTTC
>NA|TRBV9|TRBJ1-1|many
CASSGLMNTEAFF
TGTGCCAGCAGCGGATTAATGAACACTGAAGCTTTCTTT
>TRBD1|TRBV5-1|TRBJ1-2|NA
CASSLDAGTGGQHGYTF
TGCGCCAGCAGCTTGGATGCCGGGACAGGGGGCCAACATGGCTACACCTTC
>TRBD1|TRBV6-9|TRBJ1-2|NA
CASSYLRQGGYTF
TGTGCCAGCAGTTACCTAAGACAGGGAGGTTACACCTTC
>NA|TRBV25-1|TRBJ1-1|many
CASSEDYTEAFF
TGTGCCAGCAGTGAAGATTACACTGAAGCTTTCTTT
>TRBD2|TRBV7-3|TRBJ2-1|NA
CASGTSIPYNEQFF
TGTGCCAGCGGGACTAGCATCCCTTACAATGAGCAGTTCTTC
>TRBD2|TRBV18|TRBJ2-5|many
CASSPRAGNQETQYF
TGTGCCAGCTCACCACGAGCGGGAAACCAAGAGACCCAGTACTTC
>NA|TRBV5-1|TRBJ1-5|few
CASSLSPANRPQHF
TGCGCCAGCAGCTTGTCGCCAGCCAATCGACCCCAGCATTTT
>NA|TRBV29-1|TRBJ2-2|many
CSVREDTGELFF
TGCAGCGTCCGCGAGGACACCGGGGAGCTGTTTTTT
>NA|TRBV28|TRBJ1-5|many
CASSLQGSQHF
TGTGCCAGCAGTCTCCAGGGTTCCCAGCATTTT
>NA|TRBV30|TRBJ2-7|many
CAWSDPPGEQYF
TGTGCCTGGAGTGACCCCCCTGGCGAGCAGTACTTC
>NA|TRBV9|TRBJ2-5|many
CASSPPEGLTRKIQETQYF
TGTGCCAGCAGCCCACCGGAGGGCCTGACTCGTAAAATCCAAGAGACCCAGTACTTC
>NA|TRBV27|TRBJ2-7|many
CASSLGVSIIYEQYF
TGTGCCAGCAGTTTAGGTGTCAGTATTATCTACGAGCAGTACTTC
>TRBD2|TRBV5-6|TRBJ2-3|many
CASSLGHSGSVTDTQYF
TGTGCCAGCAGCTTGGGGCATAGCGGGAGTGTGACAGATACGCAGTATTTT
>NA|TRBV11-2|TRBJ1-4|many
CASSLAGVGEKLFF
TGTGCCAGCAGCTTAGCCGGGGTTGGGGAAAAACTGTTTTTT
>TRBD1|TRBV4-1|TRBJ1-5|many
CASSQGQDLMPQHF
TGCGCCAGCAGCCAGGGACAGGACCTCATGCCCCAGCATTTT
>NA|TRBV2|TRBJ1-5|many
CASKDSPNQPQHF
TGTGCCAGCAAGGACAGTCCAAATCAGCCCCAGCATTTT
>TRBD1|TRBV3-1|TRBJ1-3|many
CASSQVLTGAGNTIYF
TGTGCCAGCAGCCAAGTCCTGACAGGGGCTGGAAACACCATATATTTT
>NA|TRBV5-1|TRBJ1-5|few
CASSLAEGTPQHF
TGCGCCAGCAGCTTAGCGGAGGGGACGCCCCAGCATTTT
>NA|TRBV5-6|TRBJ2-3|NA
CASSLVTGYADTQYF
TGTGCCAGCAGCTTGGTTACAGGGTACGCAGATACGCAGTATTTT
>TRBD1|TRBV19|TRBJ1-5|many
CASSIPGQGYSNQPQHF
TGTGCCAGTAGTATTCCGGGACAGGGATATAGCAATCAGCCCCAGCATTTT
>NA|TRBV5-1|TRBJ1-6|many
CASSPLTEDNSPLHF
TGCGCCAGCAGCCCCCTGACAGAAGATAATTCACCCCTCCACTTT
>NA|TRBV6-1|TRBJ2-7|many
CATKLAAAYEQYF
TGTGCCACCAAGCTTGCCGCTGCCTACGAGCAGTACTTC
>TRBD1|TRBV7-3|TRBJ2-2|many
CASSLGQGAATGELFF
TGTGCCAGCAGCTTAGGACAGGGGGCGGCCACCGGGGAGCTGTTTTTT
>NA|TRBV12-3/TRBV12-4|TRBJ1-2|many
CASIPPGPVKSNYGYTF
TGTGCCAGCATACCTCCGGGACCGGTAAAATCTAACTATGGCTACACCTTC
>TRBD2|TRBV11-3|TRBJ2-3|many
CASQLAGGTDTQYF
TGTGCCAGCCAATTAGCGGGTGGCACAGATACGCAGTATTTT
>NA|TRBV20-1|TRBJ1-6|many
CSARAYGRVHNSPLHF
TGCAGTGCTAGAGCCTACGGTCGGGTACATAATTCACCCCTCCACTTT
>NA|TRBV9|TRBJ2-3|many
CASSVPGGLQPSDTQYF
TGTGCCAGCAGCGTCCCCGGGGGACTTCAACCATCCGATACGCAGTATTTT
>TRBD2|TRBV5-1|TRBJ2-3|NA
CASNGFSSGSLTDTQYF
TGCGCCAGCAACGGCTTTTCTAGCGGGAGTCTAACAGATACGCAGTATTTT
>TRBD1|TRBV6-1|TRBJ1-1|few
CASTPGGLDTEAFF
TGTGCCAGCACTCCAGGGGGCCTAGACACTGAAGCTTTCTTT
>NA|TRBV7-9|TRBJ2-7|NA
CASSLVVGSTYEQYF
TGTGCCAGCAGCTTAGTCGTCGGGAGCACCTACGAGCAGTACTTC
>NA|TRBV2|TRBJ1-1|NA
CASRQEANTEAFF
TGTGCCTCCCGACAGGAAGCGAACACTGAAGCTTTCTTT
>TRBD1|TRBV2|TRBJ2-7|many
CASSEETGFRVSYEQYF
TGTGCCAGCAGTGAAGAGACAGGGTTTAGGGTTTCCTACGAGCAGTACTTC
>NA|TRBV11-2|TRBJ1-3|NA
CASSLVLSGNTIHF
TGTGCCAGCAGCTTAGTTTTGTCTGGAAACACCATACATTTT
>NA|TRBV19|TRBJ1-1|many
CASILGRGRTEAFF
TGTGCCAGTATCTTGGGCAGGGGAAGGACTGAAGCTTTCTTT
>NA|TRBV18|TRBJ1-2|many
CASSHPTAIYYGYTF
TGTGCCAGCTCACACCCTACCGCAATTTACTATGGCTACACCTTC
>NA|TRBV27|TRBJ2-5|few
CASSGGGGGLQETQYF
TGTGCCAGCAGTGGGGGGGGGGGGGGCCTCCAAGAGACCCAGTACTTC
>NA|TRBV20-1|TRBJ2-1|many
CSARGDVYNEQFF
TGCAGTGCTAGAGGAGACGTATACAATGAGCAGTTCTTC
>TRBD1|TRBV2|TRBJ2-5|few
CASRTRTGGEGTQYF
TGTGCCAGCAGGACCCGAACAGGGGGCGAGGGGACCCAGTACTTC
>NA|TRBV20-1|TRBJ1-2|many
CSAHTFDYGYTF
TGCAGTGCCCACACCTTTGACTATGGCTACACCTTC
>NA|TRBV6-5|TRBJ2-5|NA
CASSYASQRRETQYF
TGTGCCAGCAGTTACGCGTCACAGCGGCGGGAGACCCAGTACTTC
>NA|TRBV27|TRBJ2-3|many
CASSVTGSTDTQYF
TGTGCCAGCAGCGTCACAGGGTCCACAGATACGCAGTATTTT
>NA|TRBV7-2|TRBJ2-2|many
CASSLNSANTGELFF
TGTGCCAGCAGCTTAAACAGTGCGAACACCGGGGAGCTGTTTTTT
>TRBD2|TRBV6-5|TRBJ2-2|few
CASRSTSGRVFTGELFF
TGTGCCAGCAGATCTACTAGCGGGAGGGTGTTCACCGGGGAGCTGTTTTTT
>TRBD2|TRBV5-4|TRBJ2-3|NA
CASSPRLAEGSTDTQYF
TGTGCCAGCAGCCCCCGACTAGCGGAGGGTAGCACAGATACGCAGTATTTT
>NA|TRBV27|TRBJ2-1|many
CASSLQDINEQFF
TGTGCCAGCAGTTTACAGGATATAAATGAGCAGTTCTTC
>NA|TRBV29-1|TRBJ2-7|many
CSARLKEGGGLIEQYF
TGCAGTGCGAGGTTGAAGGAAGGCGGGGGCCTAATCGAGCAGTACTTC
>NA|TRBV10-3|TRBJ2-1|NA
CAISGGADNEQFF
TGTGCCATCAGTGGGGGGGCCGACAATGAGCAGTTCTTC
>TRBD1|TRBV5-6|TRBJ2-5|many
CASSSGQGTAQYF
TGTGCCAGCAGTTCGGGACAGGGGACGGCCCAGTACTTC
>NA|TRBV18|TRBJ1-1|many
CASSPAGGTEAFF
TGTGCCAGCTCACCCGCGGGGGGCACTGAAGCTTTCTTT
>TRBD1|TRBV6-1|TRBJ1-4|many
CASSAWTGANEKLFF
TGTGCCAGCAGTGCATGGACAGGGGCTAATGAAAAACTGTTTTTT
>TRBD2|TRBV11-3|TRBJ2-1|few
CASSLEGLKANEQFF
TGTGCCAGCAGCTTAGAGGGACTAAAGGCAAATGAGCAGTTCTTC
>NA|TRBV12-3/TRBV12-4|TRBJ2-5|NA
CASSYRAGQETQYF
TGTGCCAGCAGTTACCGGGCAGGACAAGAGACCCAGTACTTC
>NA|TRBV6-9|TRBJ1-5|few
CASSYLQVKFQPQHF
TGTGCCAGCAGTTATCTCCAGGTTAAATTTCAGCCCCAGCATTTT